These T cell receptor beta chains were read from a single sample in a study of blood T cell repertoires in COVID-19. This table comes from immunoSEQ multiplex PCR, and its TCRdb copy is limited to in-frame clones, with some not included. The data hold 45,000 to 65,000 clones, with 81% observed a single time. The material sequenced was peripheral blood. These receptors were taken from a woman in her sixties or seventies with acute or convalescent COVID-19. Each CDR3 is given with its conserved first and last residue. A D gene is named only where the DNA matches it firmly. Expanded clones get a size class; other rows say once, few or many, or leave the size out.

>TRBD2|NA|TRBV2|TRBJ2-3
TGTGCCAGCAGTGAAGCGCGGCTAGCGGGAGGCACAGATACGCAGTATTTT
CASSEARLAGGTDTQYF
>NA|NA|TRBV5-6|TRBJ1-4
TGTGCCAGCAGCTTGCTCGGGGTTGCAACTAATGAAAAACTGTTTTTT
CASSLLGVATNEKLFF
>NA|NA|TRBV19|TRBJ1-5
TGTGCCAGTAGTATAGCAGGGTACATCGGTCAGCCCCAGCATTTT
CASSIAGYIGQPQHF
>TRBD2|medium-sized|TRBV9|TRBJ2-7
TGTGCCAGCAGCGTCAACCCGCGGGGGGCCTACGAGCAGTACTTC
CASSVNPRGAYEQYF
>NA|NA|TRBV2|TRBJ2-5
TGTGCCAGCAGTATTCAAACGACACGTCAAGAGACCCAGTACTTC
CASSIQTTRQETQYF
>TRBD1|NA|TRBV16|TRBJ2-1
TGTGCCAGCAGCCCCACCGGCAGGGGGAGCTCCTACAATGAGCAGTTCTTC
CASSPTGRGSSYNEQFF
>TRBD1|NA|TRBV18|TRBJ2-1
TGTGCCAGCTCACCACGGGACAGGGGCGTAGATGAGCAGTTCTTC
CASSPRDRGVDEQFF
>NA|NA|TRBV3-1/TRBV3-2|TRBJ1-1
TGTGCCAGCACCAAGAAGGTCAGGGAACCAAGGGGCACTGAAGCTTTCTTT
CASTKKVREPRGTEAFF
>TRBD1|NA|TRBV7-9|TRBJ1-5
TGTGCCAGCAGCTTAGGGGACAGAATAGGTCAGCCCCAGCATTTT
CASSLGDRIGQPQHF
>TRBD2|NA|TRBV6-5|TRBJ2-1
TGTGCCAGCAGTTACTATGGGACTAGGGGCAATGAGCAGTTCTTC
CASSYYGTRGNEQFF
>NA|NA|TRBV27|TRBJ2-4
TGTGCCAGCCAAGGATTAATGGGCCTAGCCAAAAACATTCAGTACTTC
CASQGLMGLAKNIQYF
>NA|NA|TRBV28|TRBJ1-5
TGTGCCAGCAGTTCGGGCGCAGGGCAGAGCAATCAGCCCCAGCATTTT
CASSSGAGQSNQPQHF
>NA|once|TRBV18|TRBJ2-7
TGTGCCAGCTCACCCGGGAACTACGAGCAGTACTTC
CASSPGNYEQYF
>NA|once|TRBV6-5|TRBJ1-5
TGTGCCAGCAGTCGTCAGGGTAACCTCAATCAGCCCCAGCATTTT
CASSRQGNLNQPQHF
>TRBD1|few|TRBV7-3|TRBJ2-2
TGTGCCAGCAACCCCGGGACAGCGAACACCGGGGAGCTGTTTTTT
CASNPGTANTGELFF
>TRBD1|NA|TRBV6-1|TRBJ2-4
TGTGCCAGCAGTGGCACACAGGGGGCCTATAGCAAAAACATTCAGTACTTC
CASSGTQGAYSKNIQYF
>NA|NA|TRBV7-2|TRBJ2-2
TGTGCCAGCAGCTTAGGAAACACGAACACCGGGGAGCTGTTTTTT
CASSLGNTNTGELFF
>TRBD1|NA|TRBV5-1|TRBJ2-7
TGCGCCAGCAGCCTTCTGGGACAGGGAAAACCCCTGACTGGGGAGCAGTACTTC
CASSLLGQGKPLTGEQYF
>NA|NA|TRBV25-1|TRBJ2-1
TGTGCCAGCAGAAAAGGAGGGCCGGGTGAGCAGTTCTTC
CASRKGGPGEQFF
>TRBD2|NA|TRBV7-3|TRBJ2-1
TGTGCCAGCAGCTTAAGCGGGGGTTACAATGAGCAGTTCTTC
CASSLSGGYNEQFF
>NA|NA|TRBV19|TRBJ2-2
TGTGCCAGTAGTATAGATGGCAGGGGGACTTTTTCCGGGGAGCTGTTTTTT
CASSIDGRGTFSGELFF
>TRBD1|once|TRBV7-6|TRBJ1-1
TGTGCCAGCAGCCAACAGACTACAGGGGCGGCTTTCTTT
CASSQQTTGAAFF
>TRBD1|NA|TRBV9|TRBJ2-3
TGTGCCAGCAGCGTAGAGGGACAGAACACAGATACGCAGTATTTT
CASSVEGQNTDTQYF
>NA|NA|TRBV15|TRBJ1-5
TGTGCCACCAGCAGCTTTCAGGGGTCCAATCAGCCCCAGCATTTT
CATSSFQGSNQPQHF
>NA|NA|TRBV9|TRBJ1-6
TGTGCCAGCAGCCTTACCTGGGCAGAAAGTTCACCCCTCCACTTT
CASSLTWAESSPLHF